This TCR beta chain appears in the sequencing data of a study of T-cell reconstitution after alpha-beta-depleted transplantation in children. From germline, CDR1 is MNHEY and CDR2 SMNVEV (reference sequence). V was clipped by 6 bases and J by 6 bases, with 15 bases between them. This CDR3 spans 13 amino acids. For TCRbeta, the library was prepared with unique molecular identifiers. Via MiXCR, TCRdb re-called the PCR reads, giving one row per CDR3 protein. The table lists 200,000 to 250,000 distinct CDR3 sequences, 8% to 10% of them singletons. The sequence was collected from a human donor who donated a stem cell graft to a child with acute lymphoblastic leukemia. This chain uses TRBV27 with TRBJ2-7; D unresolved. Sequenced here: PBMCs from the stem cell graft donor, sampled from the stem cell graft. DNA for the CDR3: TGTGCCAGCAGCGAGATAGGACGCGGCGAGCAGTACTTC. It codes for CASSEIGRGEQYF.